Following are 24 T cell receptor beta chains from one sample sequenced in a study of blood T cell repertoires in COVID-19 (dated by TCRdb to between 2020 and 2021). The method was the immunoSEQ multiplex PCR assay. TCRdb's version of the immuneACCESS table is confined to in-frame rearrangements and falls short of the full clone set. An unresolved V gene accounts for under half of the shortfall where checked; the remainder is of unknown origin. Within this sample are about 88,000 clones, with 90% to 95% of them counted one time only. The top ten clones comprise less than 2% of the sample. Input material: peripheral blood. All receptors come from a man aged 55 to 70 with acute or convalescent COVID-19.

This chain uses TRBV4-3 with TRBJ2-1, with 8 positions matching TRBD2. The CDR3 is 16 amino acids. J was trimmed by 4 bases and V by 0 bases; bases with no gene match: 5. The germline V gene has CDR1 LGHNA and CDR2 YSLEER. This CDR3 reads CASSQEAAGGYNEQFF. CDR3 nucleotides: TGCGCCAGCAGCCAAGAGGCGGCGGGAGGTTACAATGAGCAGTTCTTC.

The chain recombines TRBV9 with TRBJ2-7; D is undetermined. Germline V gene sequence: CDR1 SGDLS, CDR2 YYNGEE. The CDR3 is made up of 14 amino acids. Trimming removed 1 base at V and 0 bases at J, with 8 bases between. This CDR3 is CASSVSSDSYEQYF. The CDR3 bases are TGTGCCAGCAGCGTATCGAGCGACTCCTACGAGCAGTACTTC.

The chain is built from TRBV7-8 and TRBJ2-1; 13 nucleotides match TRBD2. In germline, CDR1 is SGHVS, CDR2 FQNEAQ. V lost 3 bases and J lost 4; bases outside the gene matches: 3. The CDR3 contains 16 residues. CDR3 coding DNA: TGTGCCAGCAGCTTCGGGACTAGCGGGGCGTACAATGAGCAGTTCTTC. The encoded protein is CASSFGTSGAYNEQFF.

The chain links TRBV29-1 to TRBJ2-1, with 8 bases lining up with TRBD2. With 6 bases clipped from V and 0 bases from J, the junction kept 4 bases outside the gene matches. The CDR3 consists of 14 residues. The germline CDR1 and CDR2 sequences are SQVTM and ANQGSEA. The chain's CDR3 is CSVAGLVSYNEQFF. CDR3 nucleotides: TGCAGCGTAGCGGGACTAGTCTCCTACAATGAGCAGTTCTTC.

The chain employs TRBV7-9 and TRBJ1-3; D remains unclear. In germline, CDR1 is SEHNR, CDR2 FQNEAQ (reference sequence). CDR3 length: 11 amino acids. V lost 8 bases and J lost 7, with 9 bases in between. The CDR3 loop is CASAYSNTIYF. The CDR3 DNA reads as TGTGCCAGCGCCTACTCGAACACCATATATTTT.

This clone was picked up one time. The J gene is TRBJ1-5, the V gene TRBV28; possibly TRBD1 for D (6 bases). The CDR3 spans 14 residues. The ends were cut back, 5 bases at V and 9 bases at J, with 17 bases in the middle. CDR1 MDHEN and CDR2 SYDVKM come from the germline V gene. CDR3 DNA sequence: TGTGCCAGCAGTCCCTGGGGACAACCCCGGCCCCAGCATTTT. Translation gives CASSPWGQPRPQHF. Complete variable domain (other parts from reference TRBV28 and TRBJ1-5): DVKVTQSSRYLVKRTGEKVFLECVQDMDHENMFWYRQDPGLGLRLIYFSYDVKMKEKGDIPEGYSVSREKKERFSLILESASTNQTSMYLCASSPWGQPRPQHFGDGTRLSIL.

The rearrangement joins TRBV19 to TRBJ1-1, with 7 bases aligning to TRBD1. V dropped 4 bases and J dropped 4; count of bases not matched to a gene: 6. Germline lookup yields CDR1 LNHDA and CDR2 SQIVND (reference sequence). This CDR3 spans 14 amino acids. This chain's CDR3 is CASSRGGDGTEAFF. For the CDR3, the DNA is TGTGCCAGTAGTAGAGGGGGCGACGGCACTGAAGCTTTCTTT.

The chain has TRBV6-2 or TRBV6-3 and TRBJ2-2; 7 positions agree with TRBD1. This CDR3 comprises 13 residues. Per the germline V gene, CDR1 is MNHEY and CDR2 is SVGEGT. Losses at the gene ends were 5 bases for V and 8 bases for J; bases not matched to a gene: 5. This CDR3 is CASSMTGRGELFF. The CDR3 DNA reads as TGTGCCAGCAGTATGACAGGGAGAGGGGAGCTGTTTTTT.

This chain connects TRBV6-5 to TRBJ2-1; 12 bases match TRBD1. V shed 2 bases and J 6 bases; nucleotides not matched to a gene: 2. The CDR3 extends over 15 amino acids. CDR1 and CDR2 from the germline V gene are MNHEY and SVGAGI. This CDR3 is CASSYPGQGANEQFF. DNA of the CDR3: TGTGCCAGCAGTTACCCGGGACAGGGGGCCAATGAGCAGTTCTTC.

The chain couples TRBV9 to TRBJ2-7, with TRBD2 matching over 8 bases. J gave up 2 bases and V 4 bases, and 14 bases lay outside the gene matches. The germline CDR1 and CDR2 sequences are SGDLS and YYNGEE. The CDR3 runs to 17 residues. CDR3 loop: CASSPTGGRNGAYEQYF. As DNA, the CDR3 is TGTGCCAGCAGCCCAACCGGCGGGAGGAACGGGGCCTACGAGCAGTACTTC.

The CDR3 bases are TGTGCCATCAGTTCGGGGGGCCAGAGGGCTGAAGCTTTCTTT. This gives the protein CAISSGGQRAEAFF. The J gene is TRBJ1-1, the V gene TRBV10-3, with a tentative D call TRBD1 (6 bases). This CDR3 is built from 14 residues. From germline, CDR1 is ENHRY and CDR2 SYGVKD. V was trimmed by 5 bases and J by 6 bases, leaving 16 bases between them.

The chain is built from TRBV6-6 and TRBJ1-1; D remains ambiguous. Germline V gene lookup returns CDR1 MNHNY and CDR2 SVGAGI (reference sequence). The CDR3 spans 12 residues. V was shortened by 8 bases and J by 2 bases, with 9 bases between the two germline ends. As DNA, the CDR3 is TGTGCCAGCGCGAAGTATAACACTGAAGCTTTCTTT. Amino acids: CASAKYNTEAFF.

V and J are TRBV24-1 and TRBJ2-1; TRBD1 agrees at 10 bases. This CDR3 contains 16 residues. Germline V gene data show CDR1 as KGHDR and CDR2 as SFDVKD. The trim removed 4 bases at V and 9 bases at J, leaving 11 bases unmatched. CDR3: CATSDPTGGDFGEQFF. The CDR3 DNA reads TGTGCCACCAGTGACCCGACAGGGGGCGACTTCGGTGAGCAGTTCTTC.

The chain carries TRBV13 and TRBJ2-5, with D uncertain. The V end lost 1 base, the J end lost 3 bases, and 9 bases lay between the germline ends. From germline, CDR1 is PRHDT and CDR2 FYEKMQ (reference sequence). This CDR3 is built from 14 residues. CDR3: CASSLVGAEETQYF. DNA for the CDR3: TGTGCCAGCAGCTTAGTGGGTGCGGAAGAGACCCAGTACTTC. The full variable domain, with the rest looked up from reference TRBV13 and TRBJ2-5, is AAGVIQSPRHLIKEKRETATLKCYPIPRHDTVYWYQQGPGQDPQFLISFYEKMQSDKGSIPDRFSAQQFSDYHSELNMSSLELGDSALYFCASSLVGAEETQYFGPGTRLLVL.

The V gene is TRBV24-1, the J gene TRBJ1-2; TRBD1 is a possible D gene (6 bases). Germline assignment: CDR1 KGHDR and CDR2 SFDVKD. Trimming removed 7 bases at V and 4 bases at J, with 9 bases between. This CDR3 region has 12 residues. CDR3 region: CATSQGLYGYTF. The CDR3 coding sequence is TGTGCCACCAGCCAGGGGCTCTATGGCTACACCTTC.

This clone was seen a single time. The rearrangement uses TRBV5-4 and TRBJ1-1; D perhaps matches TRBD1 (6 bases). Trimming took off 4 bases at V and 11 bases at J, with 15 bases between the two ends. This CDR3 region has 12 residues. CDR1 is SGHNT, CDR2 YYREEE, per germline (reference sequence). The CDR3 is CASSPWDTGAFF. In nucleotides, the CDR3 is TGTGCCAGCAGCCCCTGGGACACAGGGGCTTTCTTT.

Here the CDR3 reads CASSPITGTETYEQYF. In DNA form, the CDR3 reads TGTGCCAGCAGCCCCATTACCGGGACAGAGACCTACGAGCAGTACTTC. The chain combines TRBV3-1 (or the pseudogene TRBV3-2) with TRBJ2-7; 7 nucleotides line up with TRBD1. The CDR3 length is 16 residues. Per the germline V gene, CDR1 is LGHDT and CDR2 is YNNKEL (reference sequence). The trim removed 4 bases at V and 2 bases at J, leaving 11 bases unmatched.

The V call is TRBV19, the J call TRBJ2-3; D remains ambiguous. Between the trimmed V and J ends, which lost 3 bases and 3 bases, there was a span of 7 bases. The length of the CDR3 is 13 residues. Germline CDR1 is LNHDA and CDR2 is SQIVND (reference sequence). CDR3 region: CASSISDTDTQYF. The CDR3 DNA is TGTGCCAGTAGTATCTCAGATACAGATACGCAGTATTTT.

V usage is TRBV7-9 and J usage is TRBJ2-1; 10 positions agree with TRBD2. The CDR3 runs 18 residues. Per germline, CDR1 SEHNR and CDR2 FQNEAQ (reference sequence). V lost 1 base to trimming and J lost 4 bases; unmatched junction nucleotides: 10. The CDR3 spells CASSLEWTSGTFYNEQFF. The CDR3 coding sequence is TGTGCCAGCAGCTTAGAGTGGACTAGCGGAACCTTTTACAATGAGCAGTTCTTC.

The rearrangement uses TRBV28 and TRBJ2-7, with no clear D. Germline CDR1 reads MDHEN; CDR2 reads SYDVKM. The CDR3 contains 12 residues. Trimming cost V 1 base and J 6 bases, with 7 bases left between them. The CDR3 sequence is CASSLSSIEQYF. The CDR3 DNA sequence: TGTGCCAGCAGTTTATCTAGTATCGAGCAGTACTTC.

V gene TRBV7-2 combines with J gene TRBJ1-5, with D perhaps matching TRBD1 (6 bases). V was shortened by 4 bases and J by 4 bases, with 14 bases between the two germline ends. Germline CDR1 and CDR2: SGHTA and FQGNSA. There are 15 residues in the CDR3. For the CDR3, the DNA is TGTGCCAGCAGCTCCGAAGACAGGAGAAATCAGCCCCAGCATTTT. Translated: CASSSEDRRNQPQHF.

This chain joins TRBV4-2 and TRBJ2-2; possible D gene TRBD2, 6 bases. The CDR3 length is 18 residues. Germline assignment: CDR1 LGHNA and CDR2 YNFKEQ. Trimming left V 0 bases short and J 0 bases short, with 14 bases between. CDR3 sequence: CASSQDGGLYTNTGELFF. The CDR3 DNA reads TGTGCCAGCAGCCAAGATGGGGGACTGTATACGAACACCGGGGAGCTGTTTTTT.

The J gene is TRBJ1-5, the V gene TRBV19, with D perhaps TRBD1 (6 bases). The V gene's germline CDR1 is LNHDA and CDR2 SQIVND (reference sequence). This CDR3 region has 16 residues. The V and J ends lost 4 bases and 6 bases respectively, with 19 bases between them. The CDR3 DNA reads TGTGCCAGTAGTAGGGGGCAGGGGATGGCGGCTCAGCCCCAGCATTTT. Amino acids: CASSRGQGMAAQPQHF.

This clone was detected only once. The chain couples TRBV24-1 to TRBJ1-4; TRBD1 matches 8 bases. The CDR3 has 14 amino acids. With V trimmed by 4 bases and J by 8 bases, 5 bases remained unmatched. Germline V lookup: CDR1 KGHDR, CDR2 SFDVKD. CDR3 residues: CATSDRGTGEKLFF. In DNA form, the CDR3 reads TGTGCCACCAGTGACCGTGGGACAGGAGAAAAACTGTTTTTT.